The rows below give T cell receptor beta chains drawn from one sample of a study of shared clonotypes between healthy human individuals. The method was immunoSEQ multiplex PCR; TCRdb's version includes in-frame clones alone and lacks a portion of them. The table includes around 2,000,000 clones, approximately 94% detected once. The sequenced sample consisted of naive CD8+ T cells sorted from blood. The receptors stem from a young man in good health. Each CDR3 is given with its conserved first and last residue. A D gene is named only where the DNA matches it firmly. For some rows the clone size is stated as once, few or many, or as a class when expanded; others skip it.

len	d_gene	v_gene	j_gene	abundance	CDR3aa	CDR3nt
20	TRBD2	TRBV2	TRBJ2-5	.	CASSGGQGTSGVFASETQYF	TGTGCCAGCAGTGGGGGACAGGGGACTAGCGGGGTCTTCGCGAGTGAGACCCAGTACTTC
14	.	TRBV5-1	TRBJ1-2	.	CASSEGGENYGYTF	TGCGCCAGCAGTGAGGGGGGCGAAAACTATGGCTACACCTTC
12	.	TRBV11-2	TRBJ2-7	.	CASSLDRYEQYF	TGTGCCAGCAGCTTAGATCGGTACGAGCAGTACTTC
13	.	TRBV19	TRBJ1-1	.	CASSNPVNTEAFF	TGTGCCAGTAGTAACCCCGTGAACACTGAAGCTTTCTTT
13	.	TRBV27	TRBJ2-1	once	CASSWGHYNEQFF	TGTGCCAGCAGTTGGGGCCACTACAATGAGCAGTTCTTC
15	.	TRBV18	TRBJ1-1	.	CASSPSGGEDTEAFF	TGTGCCAGCTCACCTTCCGGGGGCGAGGACACTGAAGCTTTCTTT
15	TRBD1	TRBV5-1	TRBJ1-4	.	CASSRSTGSDEKLFF	TGCGCCAGCAGCAGATCGACAGGGTCGGATGAAAAACTGTTTTTT
16	TRBD1	TRBV4-1	TRBJ1-1	.	CASSQAGQVRVTEAFF	TGCGCCAGCAGCCAAGCCGGACAGGTGAGGGTTACTGAAGCTTTCTTT
16	.	TRBV4-2	TRBJ2-3	.	CASSQVGGLSTDTQYF	TGTGCCAGCAGCCAAGTGGGGGGCCTTAGCACAGATACGCAGTATTTT
14	.	TRBV6-1	TRBJ2-7	.	CASSDTAQGYEQYF	TGTGCCAGCAGTGACACGGCCCAGGGTTACGAGCAGTACTTC
14	.	TRBV6-6	TRBJ1-4	.	CASSSSGAGEKLFF	TGTGCCAGCAGCTCCAGCGGGGCAGGGGAAAAACTGTTTTTT
14	.	TRBV9	TRBJ1-2	.	CASSVEGENYGYTF	TGTGCCAGCAGCGTAGAGGGGGAGAACTATGGCTACACCTTC
15	TRBD1	TRBV5-1	TRBJ1-2	.	CASSLHPGTGDGYTF	TGCGCCAGCAGCTTGCACCCTGGGACAGGGGATGGCTACACCTTC
15	.	TRBV7-9	TRBJ2-2	.	CASSGWQMNTGELFF	TGTGCCAGCTCCGGCTGGCAGATGAACACCGGGGAGCTGTTTTTT
16	TRBD1	TRBV19	TRBJ2-1	.	CASSIGDRVRYNEQFF	TGTGCCAGTAGTATAGGGGACAGGGTTAGGTACAATGAGCAGTTCTTC
12	.	TRBV5-4	TRBJ1-1	.	CASSWDLEGAFF	TGTGCCAGCAGCTGGGACCTAGAGGGAGCTTTCTTT
14	.	TRBV27	TRBJ2-6	.	CASSLIAGANVLTF	TGTGCCAGCAGTCTCATAGCGGGGGCCAACGTCCTGACTTTC
18	.	TRBV12-2	TRBJ2-3	.	CASRWGTSGRVGTDTQYF	TGTGCAAGTCGCTGGGGGACTAGCGGGAGGGTCGGTACAGATACGCAGTATTTT
18	TRBD1	TRBV28	TRBJ2-2	.	CASSSPTEGQGAPGELFF	TGTGCCAGCAGTTCCCCTACCGAAGGACAGGGGGCGCCTGGGGAGCTGTTTTTT
16	TRBD1	TRBV19	TRBJ2-2	.	CASSILGQGKAGELFF	TGTGCCAGTAGCATACTAGGACAGGGAAAGGCCGGGGAGCTGTTTTTT
16	TRBD1	TRBV5-1	TRBJ2-2	.	CASSDPGQENTGELFF	TGCGCCAGCAGCGATCCGGGACAGGAGAACACCGGGGAGCTGTTTTTT
15	TRBD2	TRBV7-8	TRBJ2-7	.	CASSSVAGGFNEQYF	TGTGCCAGCAGCTCCGTAGCGGGAGGTTTCAACGAGCAGTACTTC
14	.	TRBV10-3	TRBJ1-5	few	CAISDSPLNQPQHF	TGTGCCATCAGTGACAGTCCACTAAATCAGCCCCAGCATTTT
14	TRBD1	TRBV5-6	TRBJ1-2	.	CASSLGTGRGGYTF	TGTGCCAGCAGCTTGGGGACAGGGAGAGGCGGCTACACCTTC
13	.	TRBV5-1	TRBJ2-2	.	CASSLGAAGELFF	TGCGCCAGCAGCTTAGGGGCCGCCGGGGAGCTGTTTTTT
13	.	TRBV9	TRBJ1-2	.	CASSVIQGEGYTF	TGTGCCAGCAGCGTAATACAGGGAGAGGGCTACACCTTC
14	.	TRBV30	TRBJ1-4	.	CAWRPAEFYEKLFF	TGTGCCTGGAGGCCCGCGGAGTTTTATGAAAAACTGTTTTTT
13	.	TRBV30	TRBJ2-7	.	CAWRVKSSYEQYF	TGTGCCTGGAGGGTGAAGAGCTCCTACGAGCAGTACTTC
13	.	TRBV28	TRBJ2-7	.	CASSPSLTYEQYF	TGTGCCAGCAGTCCCTCGTTGACCTACGAGCAGTACTTC
10	.	TRBV28	TRBJ1-2	.	CATRVAGYTF	TGTGCCACCAGGGTAGCTGGCTACACCTTC
16	TRBD1	TRBV9	TRBJ2-1	.	CASSATGTGLLGEQFF	TGTGCCAGCAGCGCTACCGGGACAGGGTTGTTAGGGGAGCAGTTCTTC
15	TRBD2	TRBV5-4	TRBJ2-3	.	CASSLQGGATDTQYF	TGTGCCAGCAGCTTGCAGGGAGGGGCAACAGATACGCAGTATTTT
14	.	TRBV28	TRBJ1-2	.	CASSFGGQNYGYTF	TGTGCCAGCAGTTTTGGGGGCCAAAACTATGGCTACACCTTC
14	.	TRBV4-1	TRBJ1-2	.	CASSQDPSDSGYTF	TGCGCCAGCAGCCAAGATCCTAGTGACAGTGGCTACACCTTC
16	.	TRBV28	TRBJ2-5	.	CASSLGQDPWGETQYF	TGTGCCAGCAGTTTAGGGCAGGACCCGTGGGGAGAGACCCAGTACTTC
14	.	TRBV19	TRBJ2-7	.	CASSTDRLGYEQYF	TGTGCCAGTAGTACCGACAGGCTTGGCTACGAGCAGTACTTC
21	TRBD2	TRBV5-1	TRBJ2-1	.	CASSWSGRVGYVDSSYNEQFF	TGCGCCAGCAGCTGGAGCGGGAGGGTTGGATACGTGGATAGCTCCTACAATGAGCAGTTCTTC
13	.	TRBV30	TRBJ1-2	.	CAWYGTYGGSYTF	TGTGCCTGGTATGGGACGTACGGGGGGAGCTACACCTTC
16	.	TRBV6-5	TRBJ2-7	.	CASSYDMGGRYYEQYF	TGTGCCAGCAGTTACGATATGGGGGGCCGGTACTACGAGCAGTACTTC
15	.	TRBV28	TRBJ1-4	.	CASSLLGGTNEKLFF	TGTGCCAGCAGTTTATTAGGAGGGACTAATGAAAAACTGTTTTTT
16	.	TRBV14	TRBJ1-1	.	CASSQVKGARVTEAFF	TGTGCCAGCAGCCAAGTTAAGGGCGCGAGGGTCACTGAAGCTTTCTTT
15	.	TRBV12-5	TRBJ2-1	.	CASSPYSGSYNEQFF	TGTGCTAGTAGCCCCTATAGCGGATCCTACAATGAGCAGTTCTTC
16	.	TRBV27	TRBJ2-3	once	CASSFARVSGADTQYF	TGTGCCAGCAGTTTTGCGAGGGTCTCAGGGGCAGATACGCAGTATTTT
14	.	TRBV27	TRBJ1-2	.	CASRPRNLDYGYTF	TGTGCCAGCAGACCGAGGAACTTAGACTATGGCTACACCTTC
13	.	TRBV7-8	TRBJ2-7	.	CASSPGESYEQYF	TGTGCCAGCAGCCCAGGGGAGTCCTACGAGCAGTACTTC
14	TRBD2	TRBV7-9	TRBJ2-1	.	CASRPGTSENEQFF	TGTGCCAGCAGACCTGGGACTAGCGAGAATGAGCAGTTCTTC
15	TRBD2	TRBV5-5	TRBJ2-7	.	CASSPTLSAGYEQYF	TGTGCCAGCAGCCCTACGCTCTCAGCGGGATACGAGCAGTACTTC
14	.	TRBV5-8	TRBJ2-1	.	CASSPPTGINEQFF	TGTGCCAGCAGCCCACCTACAGGGATCAATGAGCAGTTCTTC
13	.	TRBV9	TRBJ1-1	.	CASSETANTEAFF	TGTGCCAGCAGCGAGACAGCTAACACTGAAGCTTTCTTT
14	.	TRBV2	TRBJ2-6	.	CAGLSRGGANVLTF	TGTGCCGGATTATCAAGAGGGGGGGCCAACGTCCTGACTTTC
14	.	TRBV4-1	TRBJ2-7	.	CASSHLHGGYEQYF	TGCGCCAGCAGCCACCTCCATGGGGGATACGAGCAGTACTTC
15	.	TRBV7-9	TRBJ2-1	.	CASSPKGSNYNEQFF	TGTGCCAGCAGCCCTAAAGGGAGCAACTACAATGAGCAGTTCTTC
15	TRBD1	TRBV2	TRBJ2-7	.	CASSRTGTGAYEQYF	TGTGCCAGCAGCCGAACCGGGACAGGGGCCTACGAGCAGTACTTC